These 27 T cell receptor beta chains were sequenced from one sample in a study of cytomegalovirus exposure and HLA in healthy donors. Measured with immunoSEQ multiplex PCR; TCRdb has only the in-frame clones, and not every one. The top ten hold approximately 1.1% of the sample, which has some 320,000 clones, roughly 87% seen once. The specimen was PBMCs. The receptors stem from a woman in her twenties or thirties in good health and CMV-seropositive.

This chain links TRBV4-2 with TRBJ2-3; a weak D match, TRBD2 (6 bases). V was shortened by 3 bases and J by 6 bases, with 10 bases between the two germline ends. Germline V gene data show CDR1 as LGHNA and CDR2 as YNFKEQ. The CDR3 totals 13 residues. The CDR3 loop reads CASSQDLADTQYF. Here the CDR3 DNA reads TGTGCCAGCAGCCAGGATCTAGCGGATACGCAGTATTTT.

This clone occurred once. The chain employs TRBV27 and TRBJ2-7, with no clear D. The germline V and J ends were trimmed by 6 bases and 6 bases, with 12 bases remaining between them. This CDR3 region has 12 residues. CDR1 is MNHEY and CDR2 is SMNVEV in the germline V gene (reference sequence). The CDR3 loop is CASSRTLSEQYF. The CDR3 DNA reads TGTGCCAGCAGCAGGACCCTTTCCGAGCAGTACTTC.

The chain employs TRBV28 and TRBJ2-7, with D possibly being TRBD1 (6 bases). The CDR3 extends over 15 amino acids. V shed 6 bases and J shed 4 bases, with 19 bases lying between them. The V gene's germline CDR1 is MDHEN and CDR2 SYDVKM. This CDR3 is CASSVGSAGAYEQYF. In DNA, the CDR3 is TGTGCCAGCAGCGTAGGGAGTGCAGGGGCATACGAGCAGTACTTC.

Remarks on this clone: At the DNA level, this CDR3 is encoded by other sequences in the same sample as well. The chain links TRBV6-5 to TRBJ1-5; no clear D. CDR3 length: 14 amino acids. Germline CDR1 and CDR2: MNHEY and SVGAGI. Deletions cut 3 bases from V and 2 bases from J, with 8 bases between. The CDR3 sequence is CASSYSRGNQPQHF. As DNA, the CDR3 is TGTGCCAGCAGTTATTCCCGGGGCAATCAGCCCCAGCATTTT.

V usage is TRBV27 and J usage is TRBJ2-1, with a possible D match to TRBD2 (7 bases). Germline V gives CDR1 MNHEY, CDR2 SMNVEV (reference sequence). V lost 5 bases to trimming and J lost 8 bases, with 16 bases between them. The CDR3 runs to 14 residues. CDR3 coding DNA: TGTGCCAGCAGTGGCCACGGGGGGCTCGATGAGCAGTTCTTC. This encodes CASSGHGGLDEQFF.

In this sample, this clone turned up once. The J gene is TRBJ2-7, the V gene TRBV7-9, with 7 positions matching TRBD2. This CDR3 has 16 amino acids. The V and J ends lost 5 bases and 7 bases, in that order; junction bases with no gene match: 17. Germline CDR1 reads SEHNR; CDR2 reads FQNEAQ (reference sequence). The CDR3 loop is CASSPRLGEGLGEQYF. Written as DNA, the CDR3 is TGTGCCAGCAGCCCGAGACTGGGGGAGGGCCTGGGGGAGCAGTACTTC.

The chain is built from TRBV5-1 and TRBJ1-3, with D perhaps matching TRBD1 (6 bases). Trimming stripped 2 bases from V and 0 bases from J, with 9 bases between. Germline loops: CDR1 SGHRS, CDR2 YFSETQ. The CDR3 covers 15 residues. CDR3 sequence (DNA): TGCGCCAGCAGCTTAGGACAGTCCTCTGGAAACACCATATATTTT. It is translated as CASSLGQSSGNTIYF.

The V and J genes are TRBV5-4 and TRBJ2-1; 12 bases line up with TRBD2. CDR1 and CDR2 (germline): SGHNT, YYREEE (reference sequence). CDR3 size: 18 residues. V trimming: 5 bases; J trimming: 0 bases; junction bases outside the gene matches: 9. This chain's CDR3 is CASRPGTSGPSSYNEQFF. CDR3 in DNA: TGTGCCAGCAGGCCCGGGACTAGCGGGCCCAGCTCCTACAATGAGCAGTTCTTC.

The chain employs TRBV5-4 and TRBJ2-3, with a possible D match to TRBD1 (5 bases). V lost 4 bases, J lost 3 bases, and 15 bases lay in between. Germline V gene sequence: CDR1 SGHNT, CDR2 YYREEE (reference sequence). There are 15 residues in the CDR3. This CDR3 is CASSGVTPGTDTQYF. The CDR3 coding sequence is TGTGCCAGCAGCGGAGTAACCCCAGGGACAGATACGCAGTATTTT.

The chain combines TRBV4-2 with TRBJ2-4; 9 positions agree with TRBD2. The germline CDR1 and CDR2 sequences are LGHNA and YNFKEQ. CDR3 length: 15 residues. Losses at the gene ends were 3 bases for V and 4 bases for J; bases not matched to a gene: 4. In DNA form, the CDR3 reads TGTGCCAGCAGCCAGGAAGGACTAGCGAAAAACATTCAGTACTTC. It codes for CASSQEGLAKNIQYF.

V usage is TRBV19 and J usage is TRBJ2-1, with 7 bases fitting TRBD1. The CDR3 sequence is 14 residues long. Germline assignment: CDR1 LNHDA and CDR2 SQIVND (reference sequence). V gave up 3 bases and J gave up 3 bases; unmatched junction bases: 2. The CDR3 coding sequence is TGTGCCAGTAGTATGTGGGACAGCTACAATGAGCAGTTCTTC. It translates to CASSMWDSYNEQFF.

This rearrangement joins TRBV6-6 to TRBJ2-5, with D hard to call. CDR1 and CDR2 (germline): MNHNY, SVGAGI (reference sequence). V shed 0 bases and J shed 5 bases, with 4 bases lying between them. The length of the CDR3 is 12 residues. DNA for the CDR3: TGTGCCAGCAGTTACTCGGTGGAGACCCAGTACTTC. Its translation is CASSYSVETQYF.

V usage is TRBV15 and J usage is TRBJ1-6; the D is unclear. The CDR3 contains 13 residues. Trimming left V 3 bases short and J 3 bases short, with 3 bases between. Per the germline V gene, CDR1 is LNHNV and CDR2 is YYDKDF (reference sequence). The CDR3 loop reads CATSSDYNSPLHF. DNA for the CDR3: TGTGCCACCAGCAGCGACTATAATTCACCCCTCCACTTT. The full variable domain, in which reference TRBV15 and TRBJ1-6 provide the parts outside the CDR3, is DAMVIQNPRYQVTQFGKPVTLSCSQTLNHNVMYWYQQKSSQAPKLLFHYYDKDFNNEADTPDNFQSRRPNTSFCFLDIRSPGLGDTAMYLCATSSDYNSPLHFGNGTRLTVT.

The chain joins TRBV19 to TRBJ2-3, with 9 bases aligning to TRBD2. Germline CDR1 LNHDA, CDR2 SQIVND (reference sequence). This CDR3 contains 16 residues. The ends lost 6 bases at V and 0 bases at J; junction bases unmatched: 7. CDR3 coding DNA: TGTGCCAGTAGGGGGGGTCTAGCGGGGAGCACAGATACGCAGTATTTT. It translates to CASRGGLAGSTDTQYF.

The CDR3: CASSGLYYEQYF. In DNA form, the CDR3 reads TGTGCCAGTAGTGGACTATACTACGAGCAGTACTTC. This chain links TRBV19 with TRBJ2-7; possibly TRBD2 for D (6 bases). The ends were cut back, 5 bases at V and 3 bases at J, with 8 bases in the middle. This CDR3 comprises 12 residues. The germline V gene encodes CDR1 LNHDA and CDR2 SQIVND (reference sequence).

V usage is TRBV7-3 and J usage is TRBJ2-5; 13 bases are a match to TRBD2. The V gene's germline CDR1 is SGHTA and CDR2 FQGTGA. The V gene end was trimmed by 3 bases and the J gene end by 5 bases; junction bases not matched to a gene: 9. CDR3 size: 17 residues. Here the CDR3 DNA reads TGTGCCAGCAGCTTTCACGGGACTAGCGGGGAGGGGGAGACCCAGTACTTC. Its protein is CASSFHGTSGEGETQYF.

This chain joins TRBV10-3 and TRBJ2-7; a weak D match, TRBD2 (6 bases). The V gene's germline CDR1 is ENHRY and CDR2 SYGVKD. V was shortened by 9 bases and J by 4 bases, with 10 bases between the two germline ends. The CDR3 is 11 residues long. CDR3 residues: CAIRERYEQYF. The CDR3, as DNA: TGTGCCATACGGGAGCGATACGAGCAGTACTTC.

This chain joins TRBV4-2 and TRBJ1-2, with TRBD1 matching over 9 bases. CDR3 size: 16 residues. Germline V gene sequence: CDR1 LGHNA, CDR2 YNFKEQ. The ends lost 0 bases at V and 8 bases at J; junction bases unmatched: 10. The CDR3 sequence is CASSQDQNRGQGGYTF. CDR3 bases: TGTGCCAGCAGCCAAGATCAAAACAGGGGGCAGGGAGGCTACACCTTC.

The chain links TRBV29-1 to TRBJ2-7; no firm D call. The CDR3 loop spans 11 amino acids. V lost 4 bases, J lost 5 bases, and 9 bases lay in between. Germline-derived CDR1 and CDR2 are SQVTM and ANQGSEA. The CDR3 nucleotides are TGCAGCGTTGTGGTTTTCGACGAGCAGTACTTC. Residues: CSVVVFDEQYF.

The CDR3 DNA reads as TGTGCCAGCTCACCCTTTCCTAACTATGGCTACACCTTC. Translation: CASSPFPNYGYTF. The J gene is TRBJ1-2, the V gene TRBV18, with D uncertain. The CDR3 covers 13 residues. CDR1 KGHSH and CDR2 LQKENI come from the germline V gene. Trimming took off 3 bases at V and 0 bases at J, with 5 bases between the two ends.

This clone was observed once. The chain joins TRBV2 to TRBJ2-7, with D tentatively TRBD2 (7 bases). From germline, CDR1 is SNHLY and CDR2 FYNNEI. Trimming took off 7 bases at V and 3 bases at J, with 19 bases between the two ends. The CDR3 totals 15 residues. CDR3 protein: CASISEGGGSYEQYF. DNA for the CDR3: TGTGCCAGCATAAGTGAGGGGGGAGGGAGCTACGAGCAGTACTTC.

This clone was seen just once. V and J are TRBV4-3 and TRBJ1-2; tentatively, D is TRBD1 (6 bases). The CDR3 spans 15 residues. The germline CDR1 and CDR2 sequences are LGHNA and YSLEER. Trimming cost V 1 base and J 2 bases, with 11 bases left between them. The CDR3 region is CASSQGEGGNYGYTF. DNA for the CDR3: TGCGCCAGCAGCCAAGGGGAGGGGGGAAACTATGGCTACACCTTC.

The rearrangement uses TRBV5-1 and TRBJ2-7; D possibly corresponds to TRBD2 (5 bases). Trimming took off 0 bases at V and 6 bases at J, with 13 bases between the two ends. This CDR3 has 14 residues. Germline values: CDR1 SGHRS, CDR2 YFSETQ. The CDR3 nucleotides read TGCGCCAGCAGCTTGGCCCCGGGAAAGGGCGAGCAGTACTTC. Translated, it gives CASSLAPGKGEQYF.

This chain links TRBV11-3 with TRBJ1-1; D may be TRBD1 (5 bases). Germline lookup yields CDR1 SGHNT and CDR2 YENEEA. The CDR3 extends over 14 amino acids. The V end was cut by 2 bases, the J end by 3 bases, with 10 bases between. The CDR3 spells CASSLRGEDTEAFF. The CDR3 region has the DNA TGTGCCAGCAGCTTACGGGGGGAGGACACTGAAGCTTTCTTT.

The V and J genes are TRBV28 and TRBJ2-3; tentatively, D is TRBD1 (6 bases). This CDR3 spans 14 amino acids. With 3 bases removed from V and 5 bases from J, the gap between germline ends came to 12 bases. The germline V gene has CDR1 MDHEN and CDR2 SYDVKM. CDR3 residues: CASSLRGSGDTQYF. CDR3 DNA sequence: TGTGCCAGCAGTTTGAGGGGGAGCGGAGATACGCAGTATTTT.

This clone was seen once. V gene TRBV13 combines with J gene TRBJ1-4; tentative D call: TRBD1 (5 bases). CDR3 length equals 14 residues. Germline CDR1 is PRHDT and CDR2 is FYEKMQ (reference sequence). With 1 base removed from V and 6 bases from J, the gap between germline ends came to 9 bases. The chain's CDR3 is CASSLAGVHEKLFF. The CDR3 DNA sequence: TGTGCCAGCAGCTTAGCGGGGGTGCATGAAAAACTGTTTTTT.

The chain uses TRBV5-1 and TRBJ2-7; D perhaps matches TRBD1 (6 bases). Germline V gene sequence: CDR1 SGHRS, CDR2 YFSETQ. This CDR3 has 14 residues. The V end lost 4 bases, the J end lost 5 bases, and 16 bases lay between the germline ends. The CDR3 here is CASSPSQAGDEQYF. In DNA form, the CDR3 reads TGCGCCAGCAGCCCTTCCCAGGCAGGGGACGAGCAGTACTTC.